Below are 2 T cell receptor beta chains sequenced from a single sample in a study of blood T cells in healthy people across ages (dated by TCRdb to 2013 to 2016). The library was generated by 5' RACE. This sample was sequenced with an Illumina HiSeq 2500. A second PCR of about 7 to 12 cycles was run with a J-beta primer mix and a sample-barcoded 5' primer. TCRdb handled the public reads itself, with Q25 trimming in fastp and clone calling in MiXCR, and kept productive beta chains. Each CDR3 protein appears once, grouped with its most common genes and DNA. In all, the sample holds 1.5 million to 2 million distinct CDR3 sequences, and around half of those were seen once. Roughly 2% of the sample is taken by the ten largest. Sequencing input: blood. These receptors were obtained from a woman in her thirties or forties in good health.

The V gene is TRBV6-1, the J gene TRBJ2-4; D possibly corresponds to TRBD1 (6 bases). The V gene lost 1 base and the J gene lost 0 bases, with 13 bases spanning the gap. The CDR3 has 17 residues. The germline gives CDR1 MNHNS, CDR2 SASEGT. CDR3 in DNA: TGTGCCAGCAGTGAAGGACAGGATTACTTAGCCAAAAACATTCAGTACTTC. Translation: CASSEGQDYLAKNIQYF.

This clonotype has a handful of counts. The CDR3 reads CASSKQGAPTMSRFEQFF. In nucleotides, the CDR3 is TGTGCCAGCAGTAAACAGGGAGCTCCTACAATGTCTAGGTTCGAGCAGTTCTTC. J is TRBJ2-1 and V is TRBV27, with a tentative D call TRBD1 (6 bases). With 5 bases removed from V and 10 bases from J, the gap between germline ends came to 30 bases. From germline, CDR1 is MNHEY and CDR2 SMNVEV (reference sequence). CDR3 size: 18 residues.